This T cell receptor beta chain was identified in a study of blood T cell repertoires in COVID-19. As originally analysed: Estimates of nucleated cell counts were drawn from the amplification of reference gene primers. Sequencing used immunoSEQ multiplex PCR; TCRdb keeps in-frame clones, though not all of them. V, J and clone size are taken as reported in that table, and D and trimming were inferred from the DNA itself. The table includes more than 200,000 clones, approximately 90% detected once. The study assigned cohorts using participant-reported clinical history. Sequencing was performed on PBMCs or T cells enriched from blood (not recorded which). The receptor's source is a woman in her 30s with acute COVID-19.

For the CDR3, the DNA is TGTGCCACCAGCAGAGGAGCTAACTATGGCTACACCTTC. Residues: CATSRGANYGYTF. The chain couples TRBV15 to TRBJ1-2; D ambiguous. The CDR3 has 13 amino acids. Trimming left V 1 base short and J 0 bases short, with 3 bases between. Germline V lookup: CDR1 LNHNV, CDR2 YYDKDF (reference sequence).